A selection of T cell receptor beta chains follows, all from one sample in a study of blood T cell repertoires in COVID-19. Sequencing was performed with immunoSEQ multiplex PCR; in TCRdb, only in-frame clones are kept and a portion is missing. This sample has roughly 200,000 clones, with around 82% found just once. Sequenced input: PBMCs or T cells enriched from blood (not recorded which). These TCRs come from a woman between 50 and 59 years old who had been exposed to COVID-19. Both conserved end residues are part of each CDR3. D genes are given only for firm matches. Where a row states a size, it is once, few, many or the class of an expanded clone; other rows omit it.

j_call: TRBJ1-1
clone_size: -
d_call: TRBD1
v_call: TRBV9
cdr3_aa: CASSVVGQGRNTEAFF
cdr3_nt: TGTGCCAGCAGCGTAGTAGGACAGGGGAGAAATACTGAAGCTTTCTTT

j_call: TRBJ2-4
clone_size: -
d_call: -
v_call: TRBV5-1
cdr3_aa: CASSPGGEPGEYF
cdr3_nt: TGCGCCAGCAGCCCGGGCGGGGAACCGGGCGAATACTTC

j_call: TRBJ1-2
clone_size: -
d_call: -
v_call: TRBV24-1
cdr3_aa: CATSVTRFYGYTF
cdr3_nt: TGTGCCACCAGTGTTACGCGGTTCTATGGCTACACCTTC

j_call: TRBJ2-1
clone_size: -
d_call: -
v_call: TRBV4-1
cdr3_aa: CASSLLLLEINEQFF
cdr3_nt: TGCGCCAGCAGCCTTCTCCTCCTAGAAATCAATGAGCAGTTCTTC

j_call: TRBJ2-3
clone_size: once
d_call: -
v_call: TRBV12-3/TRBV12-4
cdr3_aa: CATRRGDTQYF
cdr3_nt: TGTGCCACCCGGCGGGGAGATACGCAGTATTTT

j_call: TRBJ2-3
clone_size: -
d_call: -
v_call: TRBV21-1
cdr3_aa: CASSMGDRERATDTQYF
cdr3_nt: TGTGCCAGCAGCATGGGTGACAGGGAAAGGGCAACAGATACGCAGTATTTT

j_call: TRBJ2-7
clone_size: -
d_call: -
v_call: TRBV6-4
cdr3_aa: CASSPRCPYEQYF
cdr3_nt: TGTGCCAGCAGTCCCAGGTGCCCCTACGAGCAGTACTTC

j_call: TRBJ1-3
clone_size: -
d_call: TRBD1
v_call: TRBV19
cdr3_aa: CASSITGGAGNTIYF
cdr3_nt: TGTGCCAGTAGTATTACAGGGGGCGCTGGAAACACCATATATTTT

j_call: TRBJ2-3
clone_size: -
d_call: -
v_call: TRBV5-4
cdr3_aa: CASSLVSTDTQYF
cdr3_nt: TGTGCCAGCAGCTTGGTTTCGACAGATACGCAGTATTTT

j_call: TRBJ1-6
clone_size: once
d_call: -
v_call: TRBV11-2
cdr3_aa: CASSLAQGPYSPLHF
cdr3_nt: TGTGCCAGCAGCTTAGCTCAGGGGCCATATTCACCCCTCCACTTT

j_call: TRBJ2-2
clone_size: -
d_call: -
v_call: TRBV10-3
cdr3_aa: CAISEIHPGGELFF
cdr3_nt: TGTGCCATCAGTGAGATACATCCCGGGGGGGAGCTGTTTTTT

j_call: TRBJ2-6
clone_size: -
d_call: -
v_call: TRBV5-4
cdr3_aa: CASSPSSGANVLTF
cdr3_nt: TGTGCCAGCAGCCCCTCTTCTGGGGCCAACGTCCTGACTTTC

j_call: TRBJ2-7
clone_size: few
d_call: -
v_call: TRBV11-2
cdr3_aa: CASSLDASQGLGYEQYF
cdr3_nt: TGTGCCAGCAGCTTAGACGCGTCGCAGGGCTTAGGCTACGAGCAGTACTTC

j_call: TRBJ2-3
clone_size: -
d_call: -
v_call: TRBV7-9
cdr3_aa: CASSLALSGRTDTQYF
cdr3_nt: TGTGCCAGCAGCTTAGCGTTGTCAGGGAGGACAGATACGCAGTATTTT

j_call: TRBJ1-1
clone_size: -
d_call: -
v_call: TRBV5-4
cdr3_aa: CASSPPGTEAFF
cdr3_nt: TGTGCCAGCAGCCCGCCGGGCACTGAAGCTTTCTTT

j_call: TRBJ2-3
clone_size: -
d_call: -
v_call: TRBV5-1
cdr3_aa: CASSLAGTSTDTQYF
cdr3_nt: TGCGCCAGCAGCTTGGCAGGGACTAGCACAGATACGCAGTATTTT

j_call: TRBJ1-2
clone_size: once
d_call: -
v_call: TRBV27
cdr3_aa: CASTGVGYGYTF
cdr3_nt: TGTGCCAGCACCGGGGTTGGCTATGGCTACACCTTC

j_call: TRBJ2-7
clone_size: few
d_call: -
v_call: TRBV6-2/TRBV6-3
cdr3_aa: CASSALRLYEQYF
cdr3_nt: TGTGCCAGCAGTGCTCTGAGGCTCTACGAGCAGTACTTC

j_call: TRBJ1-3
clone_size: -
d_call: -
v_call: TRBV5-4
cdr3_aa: CASSPGGRSAGNTIYF
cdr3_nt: TGTGCCAGCAGCCCTGGAGGAAGGTCGGCCGGAAACACCATATATTTT

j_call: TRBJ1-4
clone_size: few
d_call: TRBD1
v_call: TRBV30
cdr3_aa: CAWSEDRVQEKLFF
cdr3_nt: TGTGCCTGGAGCGAGGACAGGGTCCAGGAAAAACTGTTTTTT

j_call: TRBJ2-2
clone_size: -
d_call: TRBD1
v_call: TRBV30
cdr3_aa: CAWERTGDPGELFF
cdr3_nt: TGTGCCTGGGAAAGGACAGGGGATCCCGGGGAGCTGTTTTTT

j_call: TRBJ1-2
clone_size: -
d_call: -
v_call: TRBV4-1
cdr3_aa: CASSQERGIYGYTF
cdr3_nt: TGCGCCAGCAGCCAAGAGAGAGGGATCTATGGCTACACCTTC

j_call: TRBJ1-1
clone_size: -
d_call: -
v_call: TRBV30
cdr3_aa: CAWRPAGTEAFF
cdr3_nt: TGTGCCTGGAGGCCGGCGGGGACTGAAGCTTTCTTT

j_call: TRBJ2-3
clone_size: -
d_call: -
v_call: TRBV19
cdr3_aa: CASSIVTLSTDTQYF
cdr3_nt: TGTGCCAGTAGTATAGTGACATTAAGCACAGATACGCAGTATTTT

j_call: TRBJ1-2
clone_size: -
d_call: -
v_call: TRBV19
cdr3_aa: CASSSGQRGYGYTF
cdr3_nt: TGTGCCAGTAGTAGTGGACAGCGGGGCTATGGCTACACCTTC

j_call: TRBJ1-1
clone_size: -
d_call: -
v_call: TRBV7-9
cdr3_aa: CASSLLQGNTEAFF
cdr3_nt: TGTGCCAGCAGCCTTCTCCAGGGCAACACTGAAGCTTTCTTT

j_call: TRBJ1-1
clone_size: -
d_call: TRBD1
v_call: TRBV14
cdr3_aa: CASSQARRQGLGTEAFF
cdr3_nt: TGTGCCAGCAGCCAAGCTCGTAGACAGGGCCTCGGCACTGAAGCTTTCTTT

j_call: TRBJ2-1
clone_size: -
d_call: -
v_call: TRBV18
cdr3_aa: CASSPPRDTKNYNEQFF
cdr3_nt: TGTGCCAGCTCACCACCCCGGGACACCAAGAACTACAATGAGCAGTTCTTC

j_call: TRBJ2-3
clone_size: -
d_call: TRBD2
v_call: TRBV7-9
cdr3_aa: CASSLEGGVTDTQYF
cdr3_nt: TGTGCCAGCAGCTTAGAGGGAGGGGTAACAGATACGCAGTATTTT

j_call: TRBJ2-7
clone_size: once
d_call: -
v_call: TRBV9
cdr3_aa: CASGLDSSSEQYF
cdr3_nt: TGTGCCAGCGGGTTGGACAGCTCCTCCGAGCAGTACTTC

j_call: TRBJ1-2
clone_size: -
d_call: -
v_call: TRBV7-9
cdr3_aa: CASSPGHLYGYTF
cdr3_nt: TGTGCCAGCAGCCCGGGACATCTCTATGGCTACACCTTC

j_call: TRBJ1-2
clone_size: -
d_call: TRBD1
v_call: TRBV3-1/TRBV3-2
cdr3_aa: CASSQDNPGQGDSYGYTF
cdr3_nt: TGTGCCAGCAGCCAAGACAATCCGGGACAGGGCGACTCCTATGGCTACACCTTC

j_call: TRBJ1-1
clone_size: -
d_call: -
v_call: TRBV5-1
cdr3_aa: CASSSTLGPLGTTEAFF
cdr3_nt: TGCGCCAGCAGCTCAACCCTGGGCCCGCTGGGTACCACTGAAGCTTTCTTT

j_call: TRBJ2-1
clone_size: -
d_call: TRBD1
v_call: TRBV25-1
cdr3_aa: CASSDTGGRYNEQFF
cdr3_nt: TGTGCCAGCAGTGACACAGGGGGACGATACAATGAGCAGTTCTTC

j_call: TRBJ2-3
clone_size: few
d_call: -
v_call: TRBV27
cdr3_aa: CASQKRPTGLLTDTQYF
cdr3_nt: TGTGCCAGCCAGAAAAGACCCACAGGGTTACTCACAGATACGCAGTATTTT

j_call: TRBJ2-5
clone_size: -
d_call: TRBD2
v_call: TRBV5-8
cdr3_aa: CASSSLSGGQETQYF
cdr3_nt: TGTGCCAGCAGCTCCCTTAGCGGGGGGCAAGAGACCCAGTACTTC

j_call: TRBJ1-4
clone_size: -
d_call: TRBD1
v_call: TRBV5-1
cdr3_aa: CASSPGTGSNEKLFF
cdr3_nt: TGCGCCAGCAGCCCCGGGACAGGGTCTAATGAAAAACTGTTTTTT

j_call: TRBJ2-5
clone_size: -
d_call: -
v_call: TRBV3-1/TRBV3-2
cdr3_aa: CASSQHEETQYF
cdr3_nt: TGTGCCAGCAGCCAACATGAAGAGACCCAGTACTTC

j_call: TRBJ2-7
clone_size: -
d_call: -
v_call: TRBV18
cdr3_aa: CASSPTGYYEQYF
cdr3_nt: TGTGCCAGCTCGCCAACAGGATACTACGAGCAGTACTTC

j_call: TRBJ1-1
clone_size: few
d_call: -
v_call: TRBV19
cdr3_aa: CASKQGNTEAFF
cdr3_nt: TGTGCCAGTAAACAGGGAAACACTGAAGCTTTCTTT

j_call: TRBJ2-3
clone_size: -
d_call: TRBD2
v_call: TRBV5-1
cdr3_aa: CASSLNSGGQDTQYF
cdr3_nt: TGCGCCAGCAGCTTAAACTCGGGGGGGCAAGATACGCAGTATTTT

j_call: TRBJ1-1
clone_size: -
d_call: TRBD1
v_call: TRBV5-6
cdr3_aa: CASSYRGGLSAFF
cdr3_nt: TGTGCCAGCAGCTACAGGGGAGGCCTTTCGGCTTTCTTT

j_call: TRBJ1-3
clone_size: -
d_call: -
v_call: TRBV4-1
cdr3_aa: CASSQLQGNTIYF
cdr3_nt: TGCGCCAGCAGCCAGTTACAGGGAAACACCATATATTTT

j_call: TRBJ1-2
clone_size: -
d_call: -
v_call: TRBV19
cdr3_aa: CASSAPGLVLYGYTF
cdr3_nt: TGTGCCAGTAGTGCTCCTGGCCTCGTCTTATATGGCTACACCTTC

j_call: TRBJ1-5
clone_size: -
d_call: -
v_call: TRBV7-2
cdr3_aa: CASSLYGGFGQPQHF
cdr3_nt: TGTGCCAGCAGCTTGTACGGGGGATTTGGGCAGCCCCAGCATTTT

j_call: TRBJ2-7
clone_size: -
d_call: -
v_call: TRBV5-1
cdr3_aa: CASSFGDYEQYF
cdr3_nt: TGCGCCAGCAGCTTCGGAGATTACGAGCAGTACTTC

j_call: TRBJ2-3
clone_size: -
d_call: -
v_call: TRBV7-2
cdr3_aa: CASSPLGYTDTQYF
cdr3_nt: TGTGCCAGCAGCCCTCTAGGTTACACAGATACGCAGTATTTT

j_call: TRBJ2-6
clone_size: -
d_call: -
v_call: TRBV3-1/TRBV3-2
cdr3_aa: CASSLISGANVLTF
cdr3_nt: TGTGCCAGCAGCCTCATTTCTGGGGCCAACGTCCTGACTTTC

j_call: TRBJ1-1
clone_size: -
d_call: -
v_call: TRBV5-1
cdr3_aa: CASSSSWLQNTEAFF
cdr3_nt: TGCGCCAGCAGCTCCTCGTGGCTTCAGAACACTGAAGCTTTCTTT

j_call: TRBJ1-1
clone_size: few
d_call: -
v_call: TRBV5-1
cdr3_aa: CASSLVVGWRNMNTEAFF
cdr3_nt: TGCGCCAGCAGCTTGGTGGTCGGGTGGAGGAACATGAACACTGAAGCTTTCTTT

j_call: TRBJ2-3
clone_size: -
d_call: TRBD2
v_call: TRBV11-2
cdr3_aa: CASSLGASGGARDTQYF
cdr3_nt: TGTGCCAGCAGCTTGGGTGCGAGCGGGGGGGCCCGGGATACGCAGTATTTT

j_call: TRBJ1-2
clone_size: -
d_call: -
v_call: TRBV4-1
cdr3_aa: CASSQDPRSGGGYTF
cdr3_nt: TGCGCCAGCAGCCAAGATCCTCGGTCGGGTGGAGGCTACACCTTC

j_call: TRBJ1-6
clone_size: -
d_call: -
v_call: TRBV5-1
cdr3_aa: CASSLATADNSPLHF
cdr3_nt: TGCGCCAGCAGCTTGGCCACAGCTGATAATTCACCCCTCCACTTT

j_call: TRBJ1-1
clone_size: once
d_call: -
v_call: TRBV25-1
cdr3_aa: CASNKGVNTEAFF
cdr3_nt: TGTGCCAGCAATAAGGGAGTGAACACTGAAGCTTTCTTT